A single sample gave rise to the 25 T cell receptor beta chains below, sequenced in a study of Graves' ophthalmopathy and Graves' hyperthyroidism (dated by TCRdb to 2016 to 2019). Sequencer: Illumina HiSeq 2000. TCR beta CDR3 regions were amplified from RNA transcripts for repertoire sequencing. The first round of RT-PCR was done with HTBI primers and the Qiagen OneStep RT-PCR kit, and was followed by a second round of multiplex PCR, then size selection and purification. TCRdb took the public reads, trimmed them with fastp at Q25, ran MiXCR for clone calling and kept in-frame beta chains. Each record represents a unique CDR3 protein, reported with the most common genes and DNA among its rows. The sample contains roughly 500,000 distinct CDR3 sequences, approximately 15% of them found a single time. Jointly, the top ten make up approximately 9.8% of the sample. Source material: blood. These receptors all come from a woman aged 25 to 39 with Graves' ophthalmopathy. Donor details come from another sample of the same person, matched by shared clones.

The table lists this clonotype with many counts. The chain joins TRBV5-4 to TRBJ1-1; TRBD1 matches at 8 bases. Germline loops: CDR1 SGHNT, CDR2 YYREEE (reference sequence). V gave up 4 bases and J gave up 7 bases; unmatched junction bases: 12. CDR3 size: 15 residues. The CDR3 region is CASSRDRGVGREAFF. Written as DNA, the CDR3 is TGTGCCAGCAGCAGAGACAGGGGTGTGGGCCGTGAAGCTTTCTTT.

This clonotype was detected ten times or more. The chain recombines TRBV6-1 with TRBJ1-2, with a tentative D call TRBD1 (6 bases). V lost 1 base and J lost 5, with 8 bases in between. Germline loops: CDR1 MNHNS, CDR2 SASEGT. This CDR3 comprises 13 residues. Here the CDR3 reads CASSEEGDYGYTF. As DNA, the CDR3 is TGTGCCAGCAGTGAAGAGGGGGATTATGGCTACACCTTC.

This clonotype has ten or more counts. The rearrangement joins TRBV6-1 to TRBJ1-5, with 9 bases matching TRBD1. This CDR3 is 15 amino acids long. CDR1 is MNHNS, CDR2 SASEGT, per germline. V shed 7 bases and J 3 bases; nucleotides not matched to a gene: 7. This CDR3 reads CASTPGTGINQPQHF. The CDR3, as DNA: TGTGCCAGCACCCCGGGGACAGGGATCAATCAGCCCCAGCATTTT.

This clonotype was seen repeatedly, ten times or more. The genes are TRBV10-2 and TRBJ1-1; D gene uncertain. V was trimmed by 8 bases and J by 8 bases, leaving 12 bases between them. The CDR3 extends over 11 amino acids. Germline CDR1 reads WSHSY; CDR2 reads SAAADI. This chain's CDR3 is CASGEGLEAFF. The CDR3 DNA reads TGCGCCAGCGGGGAAGGCCTAGAAGCTTTCTTT.

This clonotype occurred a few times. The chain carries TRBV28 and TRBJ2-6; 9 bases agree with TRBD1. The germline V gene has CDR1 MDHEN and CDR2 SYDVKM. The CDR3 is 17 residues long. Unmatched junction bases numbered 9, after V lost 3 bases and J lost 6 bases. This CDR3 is CASSFPIRDREANVLTF. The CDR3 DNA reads TGTGCCAGCAGTTTCCCGATCCGGGACAGGGAGGCCAACGTCCTGACTTTC.

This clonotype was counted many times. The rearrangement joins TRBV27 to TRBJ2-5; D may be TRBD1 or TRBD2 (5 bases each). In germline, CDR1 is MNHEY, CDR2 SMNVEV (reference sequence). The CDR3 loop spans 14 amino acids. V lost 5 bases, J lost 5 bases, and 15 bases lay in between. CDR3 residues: CASSRNRGEETQYF. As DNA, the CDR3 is TGTGCCAGCAGTCGGAACAGAGGGGAGGAGACCCAGTACTTC.

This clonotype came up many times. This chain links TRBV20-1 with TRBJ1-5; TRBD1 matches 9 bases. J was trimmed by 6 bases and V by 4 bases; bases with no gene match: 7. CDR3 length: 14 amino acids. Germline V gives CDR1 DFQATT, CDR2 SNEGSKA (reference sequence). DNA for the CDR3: TGCAGTGCTAACCCCCGACAGGGGGTTCAGCCCCAGCATTTT. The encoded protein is CSANPRQGVQPQHF.

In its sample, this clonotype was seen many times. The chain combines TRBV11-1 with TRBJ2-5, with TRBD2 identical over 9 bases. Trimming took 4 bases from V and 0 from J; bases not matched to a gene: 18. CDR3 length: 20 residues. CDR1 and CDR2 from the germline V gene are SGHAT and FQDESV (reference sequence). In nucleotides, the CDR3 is TGTGCCAGCAGCTCTTTTGCGGGAGGGCCGAGAGGGGGGTACCAAGAGACCCAGTACTTC. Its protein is CASSSFAGGPRGGYQETQYF.

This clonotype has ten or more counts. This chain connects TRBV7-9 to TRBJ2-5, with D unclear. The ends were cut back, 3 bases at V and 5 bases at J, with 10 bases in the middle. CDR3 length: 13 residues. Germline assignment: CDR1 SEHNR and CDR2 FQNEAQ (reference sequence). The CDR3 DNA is TGTGCCAGCAGCTTTAGTCCCGGGGAGACCCAGTACTTC. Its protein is CASSFSPGETQYF.

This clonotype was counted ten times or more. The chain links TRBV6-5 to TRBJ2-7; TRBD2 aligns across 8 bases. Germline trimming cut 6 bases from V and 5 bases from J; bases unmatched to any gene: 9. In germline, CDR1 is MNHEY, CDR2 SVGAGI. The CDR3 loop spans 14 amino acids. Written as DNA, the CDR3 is TGTGCCAGCAGGACCCCCGGGACTAGAAACGAGCAGTACTTC. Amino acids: CASRTPGTRNEQYF.

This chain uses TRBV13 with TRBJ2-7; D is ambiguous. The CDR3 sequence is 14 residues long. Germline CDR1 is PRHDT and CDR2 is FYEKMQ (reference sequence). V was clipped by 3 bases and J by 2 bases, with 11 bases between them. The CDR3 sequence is CASSFRVGAYEQYF. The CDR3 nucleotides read TGTGCCAGCAGCTTTCGAGTGGGCGCCTACGAGCAGTACTTC.

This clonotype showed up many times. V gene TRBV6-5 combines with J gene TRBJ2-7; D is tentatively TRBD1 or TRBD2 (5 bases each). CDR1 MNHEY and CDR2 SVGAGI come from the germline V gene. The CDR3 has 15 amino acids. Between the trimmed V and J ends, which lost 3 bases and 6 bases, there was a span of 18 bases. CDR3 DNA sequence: TGTGCCAGCAGTTATTCCGACGAGGGGCACGGCGAGCAGTACTTC. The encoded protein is CASSYSDEGHGEQYF.

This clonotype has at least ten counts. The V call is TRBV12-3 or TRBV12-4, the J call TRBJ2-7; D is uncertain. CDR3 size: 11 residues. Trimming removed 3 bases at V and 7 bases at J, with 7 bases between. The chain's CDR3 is CASSFSEEQYF. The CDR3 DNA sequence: TGTGCCAGCAGTTTCTCGGAAGAGCAGTACTTC.

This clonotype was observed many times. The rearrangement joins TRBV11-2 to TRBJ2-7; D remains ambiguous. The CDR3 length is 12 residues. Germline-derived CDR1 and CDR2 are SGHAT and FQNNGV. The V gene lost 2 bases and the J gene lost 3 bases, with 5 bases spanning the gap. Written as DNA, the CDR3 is TGTGCCAGCAGCTTACAGAACTACGAGCAGTACTTC. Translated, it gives CASSLQNYEQYF.

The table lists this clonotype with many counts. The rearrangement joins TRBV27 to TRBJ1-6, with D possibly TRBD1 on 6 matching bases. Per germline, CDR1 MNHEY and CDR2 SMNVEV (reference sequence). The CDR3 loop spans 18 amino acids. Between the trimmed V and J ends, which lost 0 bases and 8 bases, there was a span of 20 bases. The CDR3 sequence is CASSLSMAGALSDSPLHF. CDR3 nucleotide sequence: TGTGCCAGCAGTTTATCGATGGCAGGGGCCCTATCGGATTCACCCCTCCACTTT.

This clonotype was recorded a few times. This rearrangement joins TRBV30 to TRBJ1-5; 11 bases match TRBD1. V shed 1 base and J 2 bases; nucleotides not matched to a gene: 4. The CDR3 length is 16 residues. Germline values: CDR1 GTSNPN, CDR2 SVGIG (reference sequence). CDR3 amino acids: CAWSAQGQGGNQPQHF. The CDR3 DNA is TGTGCCTGGAGTGCACAGGGACAGGGGGGCAATCAGCCCCAGCATTTT.

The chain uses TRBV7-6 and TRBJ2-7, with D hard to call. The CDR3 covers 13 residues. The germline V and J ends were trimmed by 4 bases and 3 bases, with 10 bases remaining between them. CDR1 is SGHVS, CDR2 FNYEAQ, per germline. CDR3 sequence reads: CASSSAKSYEQYF. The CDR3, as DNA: TGTGCCAGCAGCTCCGCTAAAAGCTACGAGCAGTACTTC.

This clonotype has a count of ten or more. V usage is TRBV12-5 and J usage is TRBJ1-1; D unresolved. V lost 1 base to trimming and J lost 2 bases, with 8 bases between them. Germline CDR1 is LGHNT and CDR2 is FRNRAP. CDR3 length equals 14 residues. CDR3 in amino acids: CASGLGGPNTEAFF. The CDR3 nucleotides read TGTGCTAGTGGTTTGGGCGGGCCTAACACTGAAGCTTTCTTT.

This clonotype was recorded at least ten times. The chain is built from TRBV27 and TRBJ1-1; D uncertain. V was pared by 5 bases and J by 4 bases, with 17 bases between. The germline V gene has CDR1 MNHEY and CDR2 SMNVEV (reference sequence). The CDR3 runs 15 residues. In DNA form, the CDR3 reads TGTGCCAGCAGTCCCTCGGCCACCGGGAGCACTGAAGCTTTCTTT. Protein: CASSPSATGSTEAFF.

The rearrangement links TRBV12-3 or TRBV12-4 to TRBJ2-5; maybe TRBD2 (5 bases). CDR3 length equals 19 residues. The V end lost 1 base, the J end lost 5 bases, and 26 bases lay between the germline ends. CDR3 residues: CASSLVVVLRANRRETQYF. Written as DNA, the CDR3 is TGTGCCAGCAGTTTAGTAGTTGTCTTGCGGGCAAATCGGCGGGAGACCCAGTACTTC.

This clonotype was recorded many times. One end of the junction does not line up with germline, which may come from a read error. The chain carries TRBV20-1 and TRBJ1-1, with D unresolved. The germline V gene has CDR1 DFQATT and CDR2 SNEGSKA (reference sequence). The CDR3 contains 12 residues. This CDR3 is CSARGANTEALF. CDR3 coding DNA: TGCAGTGCTAGAGGCGCGAACACTGAAGCTCTCTTT.

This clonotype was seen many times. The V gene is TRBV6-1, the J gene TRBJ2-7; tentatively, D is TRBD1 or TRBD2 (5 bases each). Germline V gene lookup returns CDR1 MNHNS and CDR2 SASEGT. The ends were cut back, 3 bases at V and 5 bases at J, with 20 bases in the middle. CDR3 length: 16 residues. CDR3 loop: CASSDSLRGRGNEQYF. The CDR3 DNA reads TGTGCCAGCAGTGATTCCCTACGGGGAAGGGGCAACGAGCAGTACTTC.

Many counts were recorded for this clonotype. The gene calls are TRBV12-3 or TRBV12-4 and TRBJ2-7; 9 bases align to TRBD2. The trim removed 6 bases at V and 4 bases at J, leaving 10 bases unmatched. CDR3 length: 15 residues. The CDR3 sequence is CASRIEAGGRYEQYF. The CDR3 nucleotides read TGTGCCAGCAGGATAGAAGCGGGAGGAAGGTACGAGCAGTACTTC.

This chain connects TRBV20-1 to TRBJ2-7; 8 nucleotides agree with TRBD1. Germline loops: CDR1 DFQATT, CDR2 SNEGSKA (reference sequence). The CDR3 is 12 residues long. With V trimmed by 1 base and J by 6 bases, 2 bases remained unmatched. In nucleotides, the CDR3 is TGCAGTGCTAGAGGACAGGGGACCGAGCAGTACTTC. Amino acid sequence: CSARGQGTEQYF.

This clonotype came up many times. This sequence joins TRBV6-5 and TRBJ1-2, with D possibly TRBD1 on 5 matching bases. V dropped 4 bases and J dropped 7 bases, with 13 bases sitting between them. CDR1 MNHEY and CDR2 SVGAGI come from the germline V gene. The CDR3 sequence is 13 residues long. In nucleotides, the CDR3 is TGTGCCAGCAGTTCCCAGCAGGGAGGTGGCTACACCTTC. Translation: CASSSQQGGGYTF.